Each of the 5 T cell receptor beta chains below was sequenced from the same sample in a study of response to subunit inactivated influenza vaccine. TCRdb fed the RT-PCR reads into MiXCR, producing one record per CDR3 protein. The top ten hold over 10% of the sample, which has a few hundred thousand distinct CDR3 sequences, 6% to 9% seen once. The sequences come from PBMCs from blood, collected less than 30 months after vaccination. These receptors were obtained from a man aged 45 to 70 who received an inactivated influenza vaccine.

This clonotype has ten or more counts. V gene TRBV2 combines with J gene TRBJ1-2, with unresolved D. V shed 1 base and J shed 0 bases, with 6 bases lying between them. Looked up from germline, CDR1 is SNHLY and CDR2 is FYNNEI. The CDR3 has 14 amino acids. CDR3 region: CASSEVRTNYGYTF. The CDR3 DNA is TGTGCCAGCAGTGAAGTCAGAACTAACTATGGCTACACCTTC. The full variable domain, its missing parts supplied by reference TRBV2 and TRBJ1-2, is EPEVTQTPSHQVTQMGQEVILRCVPISNHLYFYWYRQILGQKVEFLVSFYNNEISEKSEIFDDQFSVERPDGSNFTLKIRSTKLEDSAMYFCASSEVRTNYGYTFGSGTRLTVV.

This clonotype was seen only a few times. V is TRBV20-1 and J is TRBJ2-1; 7 nucleotides agree with TRBD1. Unmatched junction bases numbered 10, after V lost 1 base and J lost 1 base. CDR1 DFQATT and CDR2 SNEGSKA come from the germline V gene (reference sequence). This CDR3 is built from 17 residues. The CDR3, as DNA: TGCAGTGCTAGAGCTCTCCGGGACAGCCAATCCTACAATGAGCAGTTCTTC. This codes for CSARALRDSQSYNEQFF.

The rearrangement uses TRBV6-1 and TRBJ2-7; D is tentatively TRBD1 or TRBD2 (5 bases each). V lost 3 bases and J 3 bases, leaving 12 bases between the germline ends. The germline gives CDR1 MNHNS, CDR2 SASEGT. The CDR3 consists of 14 residues. CDR3 loop: CASSDRDPIYEQYF. The DNA for the CDR3 is TGTGCCAGCAGTGACCGGGACCCCATCTACGAGCAGTACTTC.

This clonotype has at least ten counts. The chain uses TRBV4-1 and TRBJ1-4; the D is unclear. The V and J ends lost 0 bases and 6 bases respectively, with 8 bases between them. Germline lookup yields CDR1 MGHRA and CDR2 YSYEKL. The CDR3 extends over 14 amino acids. CDR3 protein: CASSQDNQDEKLFF. The CDR3 nucleotides read TGCGCCAGCAGCCAAGATAACCAGGATGAAAAACTGTTTTTT.

This clonotype appeared many times. The chain combines TRBV4-2 with TRBJ2-1; the match to TRBD2 covers 8 bases. CDR1 and CDR2 (germline): LGHNA, YNFKEQ. The J segment lost 12 bases and the V segment lost 0 bases, leaving 4 bases of the junction unmatched. This CDR3 has 13 amino acids. CDR3 region: CASSQDREGAQFF. The CDR3 DNA sequence: TGTGCCAGCAGCCAAGATCGGGAGGGAGCGCAGTTCTTC.